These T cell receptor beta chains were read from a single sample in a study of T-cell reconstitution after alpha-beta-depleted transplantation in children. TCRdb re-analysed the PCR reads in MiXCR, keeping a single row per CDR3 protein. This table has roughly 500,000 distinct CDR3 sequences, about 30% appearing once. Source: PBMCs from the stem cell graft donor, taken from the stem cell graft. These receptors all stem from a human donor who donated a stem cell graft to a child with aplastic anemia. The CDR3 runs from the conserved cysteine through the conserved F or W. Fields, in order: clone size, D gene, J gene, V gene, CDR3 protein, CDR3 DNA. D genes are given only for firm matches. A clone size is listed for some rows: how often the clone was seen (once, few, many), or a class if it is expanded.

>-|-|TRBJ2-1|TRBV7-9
CASSLGGSGEQFF
TGTGCCAGCAGCTTAGGCGGTTCGGGTGAGCAGTTCTTC
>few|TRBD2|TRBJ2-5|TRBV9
CASSVAGGPQETQYF
TGTGCCAGCAGCGTAGCGGGAGGGCCACAAGAGACCCAGTACTTC
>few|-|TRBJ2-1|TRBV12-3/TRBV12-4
CASSSGRNNEQFF
TGTGCCAGCAGTTCCGGCAGAAACAATGAGCAGTTCTTC
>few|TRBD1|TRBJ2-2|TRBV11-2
CASSLDGTDTGELFF
TGTGCCAGCAGCTTAGATGGGACAGACACCGGGGAGCTGTTTTTT
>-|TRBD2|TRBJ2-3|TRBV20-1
CSANHLGLAGADTQYF
TGCAGTGCCAACCATCTCGGGCTAGCGGGAGCAGATACGCAGTATTTT
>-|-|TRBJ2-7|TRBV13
CASSLSLSYEQYF
TGTGCCAGCAGCTTGAGTCTCTCCTACGAGCAGTACTTC
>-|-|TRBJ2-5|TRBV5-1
CASSETQYF
TGCGCCAGCAGTGAGACCCAGTACTTC
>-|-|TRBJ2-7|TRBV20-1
CSARNSISYEQYF
TGCAGTGCTAGAAACTCAATCTCCTACGAGCAGTACTTC
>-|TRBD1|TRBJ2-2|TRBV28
CASTPGTVNTGELFF
TGTGCCAGCACACCCGGGACAGTTAACACCGGGGAGCTGTTTTTT
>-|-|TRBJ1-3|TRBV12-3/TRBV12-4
CASRALWGDTIYF
TGTGCCAGCAGGGCCCTTTGGGGGGACACCATATATTTT
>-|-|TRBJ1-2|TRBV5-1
CASSIGTINYGYTF
TGCGCCAGCAGCATCGGGACGATTAACTATGGCTACACCTTC
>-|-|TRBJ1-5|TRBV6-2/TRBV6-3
CASSYSGGREPQHF
TGTGCCAGCAGTTACTCCGGGGGTAGAGAGCCCCAGCATTTT
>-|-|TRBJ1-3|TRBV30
CAWSGFPGTGNTIYF
TGTGCCTGGAGTGGGTTCCCGGGGACGGGAAACACCATATATTTT
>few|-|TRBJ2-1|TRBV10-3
CAISVRLDDEQFF
TGTGCCATCAGTGTTCGGTTAGACGATGAGCAGTTCTTC
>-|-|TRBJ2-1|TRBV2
CASSVNPGIDEQFF
TGTGCCAGCAGCGTTAATCCGGGAATTGATGAGCAGTTCTTC
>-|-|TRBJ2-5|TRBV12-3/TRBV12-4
CASSLLWQETQYF
TGTGCCAGCAGTCTCCTTTGGCAAGAGACCCAGTACTTC
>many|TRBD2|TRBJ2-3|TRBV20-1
CSAREPHAGGPGDTQYF
TGCAGTGCTAGAGAGCCCCATGCGGGAGGGCCTGGAGATACGCAGTATTTT
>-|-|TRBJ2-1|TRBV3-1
CASSQVADVALYNEQFF
TGTGCCAGCAGCCAAGTGGCGGACGTCGCGCTCTACAATGAGCAGTTCTTC
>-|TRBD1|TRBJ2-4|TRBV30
CAWRRQGAKNIQYF
TGTGCCTGGAGAAGACAGGGGGCCAAAAACATTCAGTACTTC
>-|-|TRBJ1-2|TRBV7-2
CASSSSTGKANYGYTF
TGTGCCAGCAGCTCCTCGACAGGCAAAGCTAACTATGGCTACACCTTC
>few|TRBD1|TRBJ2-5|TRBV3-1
CASSQGSGTGTKTQYF
TGTGCCAGCAGCCAAGGCTCCGGGACAGGGACAAAGACCCAGTACTTC
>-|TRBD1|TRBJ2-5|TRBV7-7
CASGQPGQGGHETQYF
TGTGCCAGCGGCCAACCGGGACAGGGAGGGCACGAGACCCAGTACTTC
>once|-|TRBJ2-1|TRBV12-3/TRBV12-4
CASSLGLPGYNEQFF
TGTGCCAGCAGTTTAGGTCTCCCGGGCTACAATGAGCAGTTCTTC
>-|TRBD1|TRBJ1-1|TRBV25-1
CASILQGASEAFF
TGTGCCAGCATTCTACAGGGGGCATCTGAAGCTTTCTTT
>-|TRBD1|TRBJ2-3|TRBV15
CATSRLGQATDTQYF
TGTGCCACCAGCAGGCTAGGACAGGCCACAGATACGCAGTATTTT
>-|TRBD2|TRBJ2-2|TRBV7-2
CASSLVAGGPTGELFF
TGTGCCAGCAGCTTAGTAGCGGGAGGGCCCACCGGGGAGCTGTTTTTT
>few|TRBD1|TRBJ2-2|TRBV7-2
CASSPQGAGELFF
TGTGCCAGCAGCCCGCAGGGGGCCGGGGAGCTGTTTTTT
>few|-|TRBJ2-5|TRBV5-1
CASSFQGETQYF
TGCGCCAGCAGTTTCCAGGGGGAGACCCAGTACTTC
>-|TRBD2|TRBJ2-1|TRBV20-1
CSARDAGGPSDEQFF
TGCAGTGCTAGGGATGCGGGAGGCCCTAGTGATGAGCAGTTCTTC
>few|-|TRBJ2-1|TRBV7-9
CASSTALYNEQFF
TGTGCCAGCAGCACGGCCCTCTACAATGAGCAGTTCTTC
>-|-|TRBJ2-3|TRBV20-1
CSARGGTGGSDTQYF
TGCAGTGCTAGAGGGGGGACTGGCGGTTCAGATACGCAGTATTTT
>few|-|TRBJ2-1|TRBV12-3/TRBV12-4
CASSLGRGSSYNEQFF
TGTGCCAGCAGTTTAGGACGGGGTAGCTCCTACAATGAGCAGTTCTTC
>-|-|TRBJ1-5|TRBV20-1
CSARVLATDYSNQPQHF
TGCAGTGCTAGAGTGCTAGCAACGGATTATAGCAATCAGCCCCAGCATTTT
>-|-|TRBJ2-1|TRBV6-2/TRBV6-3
CASSPRDSSYNEQFF
TGTGCCAGCAGTCCGAGGGACTCCTCCTACAATGAGCAGTTCTTC
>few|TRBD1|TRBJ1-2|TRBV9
CASSVGQGNNYGYTF
TGTGCCAGCAGCGTCGGACAGGGCAACAACTATGGCTACACCTTC
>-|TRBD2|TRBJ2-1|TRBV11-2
CASSPRDSGRVYEQFF
TGTGCCAGCAGCCCCCGCGATAGCGGGAGGGTGTATGAGCAGTTCTTC
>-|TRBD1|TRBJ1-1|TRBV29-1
CSVPGGAPLLNTEAFF
TGCAGCGTCCCAGGGGGCGCGCCCCTATTGAACACTGAAGCTTTCTTT
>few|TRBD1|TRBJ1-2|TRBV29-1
CSVPGQGAGSNGYTF
TGCAGCGTTCCAGGACAGGGGGCCGGGAGCAATGGCTACACCTTC
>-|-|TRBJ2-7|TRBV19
CARVLMWFNNEQYF
TGTGCCAGAGTTCTGATGTGGTTTAACAACGAGCAGTACTTC
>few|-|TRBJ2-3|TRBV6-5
CASSQSGSDTQYF
TGTGCCAGCAGTCAGAGTGGTTCGGATACGCAGTATTTT
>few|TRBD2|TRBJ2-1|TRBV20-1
CSARLAGHHEQFF
TGCAGTGCTAGACTAGCGGGGCACCATGAGCAGTTCTTC
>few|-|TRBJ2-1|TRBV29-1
CSVEKGFSSYNEQFF
TGCAGCGTTGAAAAGGGATTTAGCTCCTACAATGAGCAGTTCTTC
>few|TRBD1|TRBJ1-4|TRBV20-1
CSASRQGREKLFF
TGCAGTGCTTCCCGACAGGGGCGAGAAAAACTGTTTTTT
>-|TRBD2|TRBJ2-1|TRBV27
CASSPTSGRAPGSYNEQFF
TGTGCCAGCAGTCCCACTAGCGGGAGGGCCCCCGGCTCCTACAATGAGCAGTTCTTC
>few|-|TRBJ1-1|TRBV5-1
CASSLVEPPAFF
TGCGCCAGCAGCTTGGTAGAGCCTCCCGCTTTCTTT
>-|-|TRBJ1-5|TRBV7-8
CASSLADLSNQPQHF
TGTGCCAGCAGCTTAGCGGACCTGAGCAATCAGCCCCAGCATTTT
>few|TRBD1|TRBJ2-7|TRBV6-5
CASSYAGGNYEQYF
TGTGCCAGCAGTTACGCAGGGGGCAACTACGAGCAGTACTTC
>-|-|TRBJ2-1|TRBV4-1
CASSQGDGPSSYNEQFF
TGCGCCAGCAGCCAAGGGGACGGGCCGAGCTCCTACAATGAGCAGTTCTTC
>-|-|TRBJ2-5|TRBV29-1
CSVEAGRQETQYF
TGCAGCGTTGAAGCAGGAAGGCAAGAGACCCAGTACTTC
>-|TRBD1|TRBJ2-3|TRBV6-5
CASSYSSKKGARTDTQYF
TGTGCCAGCAGTTACTCTTCCAAGAAGGGGGCGCGCACAGATACGCAGTATTTT
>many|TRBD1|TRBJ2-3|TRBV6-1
CASIGTGGTDTQYF
TGTGCCAGCATCGGGACAGGGGGCACAGATACGCAGTATTTT